The 32 T cell receptor beta chains reported below all come from one sample, sequenced in a study of response to subunit inactivated influenza vaccine. Via MiXCR, TCRdb re-called the RT-PCR reads, giving one row per CDR3 protein. The table lists 860,000 or so distinct CDR3 sequences, 21% of them singletons. Sequencing was performed on PBMCs from blood, taken approximately 5 days after vaccination. The receptors were sampled from a man aged 50 to 60 who received an inactivated influenza vaccine.

This chain connects TRBV12-3 or TRBV12-4 to TRBJ1-1; 9 bases match TRBD1. This CDR3 has 11 amino acids. J gave up 12 bases and V 6 bases, and 5 bases lay outside the gene matches. In DNA, the CDR3 is TGTGCCAGCAGAGGACAGGGGTTAACTTTCTTT. It yields the protein CASRGQGLTFF.

This clonotype appeared a few times. This chain joins TRBV10-3 and TRBJ2-7; tentatively, D is TRBD1 (6 bases). The CDR3 runs 14 residues. V lost 0 bases and J lost 2, with 8 bases in between. Germline V gives CDR1 ENHRY, CDR2 SYGVKD. The DNA of the CDR3 is TGTGCCATCAGTGAGTCACACAGGGCCTACGAGCAGTACTTC. The encoded protein is CAISESHRAYEQYF.

This clonotype was observed a few times. CDR3 region: CASSQASGGMGTGELFF. CDR3 bases: TGTGCCAGCAGCCAAGCCTCGGGGGGAATGGGCACCGGGGAGCTGTTTTTT. The V and J genes are TRBV4-2 and TRBJ2-2, with 7 bases that match TRBD2. Trimming took 1 base from V and 4 from J; bases not matched to a gene: 9. The CDR3 covers 17 residues. Germline CDR1 LGHNA, CDR2 YNFKEQ.

The chain is built from TRBV27 and TRBJ2-3; no definite D call. Trimming stripped 3 bases from V and 2 bases from J, with 9 bases between. Looked up from germline, CDR1 is MNHEY and CDR2 is SMNVEV (reference sequence). The CDR3 loop spans 14 amino acids. The CDR3 is CASSFSQNTDTQYF. CDR3 nucleotides: TGTGCCAGCAGTTTTAGCCAAAACACAGATACGCAGTATTTT.

This CDR3 is CAWSVRGDAKYNEQFF. The CDR3 nucleotides read TGTGCCTGGAGTGTTCGAGGGGATGCCAAGTACAATGAGCAGTTCTTC. The gene calls are TRBV30 and TRBJ2-1; D may be TRBD1 or TRBD2 (5 bases each). This CDR3 is built from 16 residues. From germline, CDR1 is GTSNPN and CDR2 SVGIG (reference sequence). Trimming left V 0 bases short and J 4 bases short, with 16 bases between.

This clonotype has only a few counts. V is TRBV12-3 or TRBV12-4 and J is TRBJ2-1; D is unclear. V lost 3 bases, J lost 2 bases, and 14 bases lay in between. The CDR3 runs 16 residues. CDR3 bases: TGTGCCAGCAGTTTTTCGCATCGAGCGACCTACAATGAGCAGTTCTTC. Protein: CASSFSHRATYNEQFF.

The V gene is TRBV4-3, the J gene TRBJ2-1; no firm D call. V was cut by 0 bases and J by 0 bases, with 9 bases left in between. Per the germline V gene, CDR1 is LGHNA and CDR2 is YSLEER. CDR3 size: 16 residues. The CDR3 nucleotides are TGCGCCAGCAGCCAAGAAAGGTTGAGCTCCTACAATGAGCAGTTCTTC. Protein sequence: CASSQERLSSYNEQFF.

This chain connects TRBV12-3 or TRBV12-4 to TRBJ2-3; TRBD1 might be the D (6 bases). The CDR3 has 14 amino acids. The V end lost 6 bases, the J end lost 4 bases, and 14 bases lay between the germline ends. CDR3 bases: TGTGCCAGCAGACAGGGTATTGCAGCAGATACGCAGTATTTT. It specifies CASRQGIAADTQYF.

The chain is built from TRBV13 and TRBJ1-6; 8 bases align to TRBD1. The CDR3 extends over 15 amino acids. The germline V gene encodes CDR1 PRHDT and CDR2 FYEKMQ (reference sequence). After removal of 4 bases from V and 6 bases from J, the junction contained 5 bases not matched to a gene. CDR3 region: CASSWGQAINSPLHF. CDR3 DNA sequence: TGTGCCAGCAGCTGGGGACAGGCCATTAATTCACCCCTCCACTTT.

J is TRBJ1-1 and V is TRBV29-1; tentative D call: TRBD1 (6 bases). This CDR3 region has 14 residues. CDR1 SQVTM and CDR2 ANQGSEA come from the germline V gene. With 5 bases removed from V and 2 bases from J, the gap between germline ends came to 15 bases. CDR3 bases: TGCAGCGTTCAGCTTGGGGGCGTTAACACTGAAGCTTTCTTT. It specifies CSVQLGGVNTEAFF.

The chain joins TRBV5-1 to TRBJ1-1, with unresolved D. V was trimmed by 0 bases and J by 0 bases, leaving 9 bases between them. The CDR3 runs to 15 residues. Germline CDR1 SGHRS, CDR2 YFSETQ. Here the CDR3 reads CASSLAPGMNTEAFF. Written as DNA, the CDR3 is TGCGCCAGCAGCTTGGCCCCAGGCATGAACACTGAAGCTTTCTTT.

The chain has TRBV7-3 and TRBJ2-1; D may be TRBD1 (6 bases). Germline V gene lookup returns CDR1 SGHTA and CDR2 FQGTGA. This CDR3 has 14 residues. V lost 0 bases, J lost 9 bases, and 12 bases lay in between. The CDR3 region is CASSLTDQGSEQFF. DNA for the CDR3: TGTGCCAGCAGCTTAACGGACCAGGGGAGTGAGCAGTTCTTC.

This clonotype showed up many times. This chain links TRBV20-1 with TRBJ1-1; D is undetermined. V lost 5 bases, J lost 7 bases, and 17 bases lay in between. CDR3 length: 13 residues. Germline loops: CDR1 DFQATT, CDR2 SNEGSKA (reference sequence). The CDR3 bases are TGCAGTGCTCCGTTTCAGTACACCGGTGAAGCTTTCTTT. Amino acid sequence: CSAPFQYTGEAFF.

The V call is TRBV7-8, the J call TRBJ2-3; D is undetermined. The CDR3 totals 14 residues. Germline values: CDR1 SGHVS, CDR2 FQNEAQ. The ends were cut back, 3 bases at V and 2 bases at J, with 9 bases in the middle. The CDR3 DNA is TGTGCCAGCAGCTTTTTGTCACACACAGATACGCAGTATTTT. Encoded protein: CASSFLSHTDTQYF. Variable domain in full (rest from reference TRBV7-8 and TRBJ2-3): GAGVSQSPRYKVAKRGQDVALRCDPISGHVSLFWYQQALGQGPEFLTYFQNEAQLDKSGLPSDRFFAERPEGSVSTLKIQRTQQEDSAVYLCASSFLSHTDTQYFGPGTRLTVL.

The gene calls are TRBV5-5 and TRBJ2-5, with D possibly matching TRBD1 (6 bases). The V gene's germline CDR1 is SGHKS and CDR2 YYEKEE (reference sequence). Trimming cost V 2 bases and J 4 bases, with 18 bases left between them. The CDR3 consists of 16 residues. The CDR3 region is CASSFGGGRFVETQYF. For the CDR3, the DNA is TGTGCCAGCAGCTTCGGTGGGGGCCGATTTGTAGAGACCCAGTACTTC.

This clonotype was found a few times. V is TRBV20-1 and J is TRBJ2-7, with TRBD2 as a possible D gene (6 bases). CDR1 is DFQATT and CDR2 is SNEGSKA in the germline V gene (reference sequence). This CDR3 region has 16 residues. V shed 3 bases and J shed 0 bases, with 18 bases lying between them. CDR3: CSASGGLILSSYEQYF. DNA of the CDR3: TGCAGTGCTAGTGGGGGACTCATCTTGTCCTCCTACGAGCAGTACTTC.

This clonotype was seen more than once but under ten times. The CDR3 region is CASSKPGLAVADTQYF. CDR3 in DNA: TGTGCCAGCAGTAAACCGGGACTAGCGGTTGCAGATACGCAGTATTTT. The V gene is TRBV7-2, the J gene TRBJ2-3, with 11 bases that match TRBD2. V trimming: 6 bases; J trimming: 4 bases; junction bases outside the gene matches: 9. Germline V gene data show CDR1 as SGHTA and CDR2 as FQGNSA. The CDR3 is 16 residues long.

This clonotype was found many times. The V and J genes are TRBV5-1 and TRBJ2-3; D is perhaps TRBD2 (5 bases). In germline, CDR1 is SGHRS, CDR2 YFSETQ. V lost 5 bases, J lost 0 bases, and 19 bases lay in between. This CDR3 region has 17 residues. In DNA form, the CDR3 reads TGCGCCAGCAGGGTAGCGACCCATGGGTCCAGCACAGATACGCAGTATTTT. Translated, it gives CASRVATHGSSTDTQYF.

This chain connects TRBV6-2 or TRBV6-3 to TRBJ2-7; unclear D gene. CDR3 length: 11 amino acids. V gave up 7 bases and J gave up 4 bases, with 8 bases separating them. Germline V gene sequence: CDR1 MNHEY, CDR2 SVGEGT. The CDR3 here is CASTFGYEQYF. CDR3 nucleotide sequence: TGTGCCAGCACCTTTGGATACGAGCAGTACTTC.

The CDR3 sequence is CASRPGGTYGYTF. The CDR3 region has the DNA TGTGCCAGCAGACCGGGGGGCACGTATGGCTACACCTTC. The rearrangement links TRBV12-3 or TRBV12-4 to TRBJ1-2, with D possibly TRBD1 on 6 matching bases. The CDR3 spans 13 residues. V was trimmed by 6 bases and J by 5 bases, leaving 13 bases between them.

This clonotype has only a few counts. The chain combines TRBV4-3 with TRBJ1-6; no clear D. V was trimmed by 0 bases and J by 7 bases, leaving 10 bases between them. The CDR3 is 15 residues long. CDR1 LGHNA and CDR2 YSLEER come from the germline V gene. The CDR3 reads CASSQDPRTNSPLHF. CDR3 in DNA: TGCGCCAGCAGCCAAGATCCCAGGACGAATTCACCCCTCCACTTT.

The V gene is TRBV4-2, the J gene TRBJ2-5, with 7 positions matching TRBD1. V lost 1 base and J lost 1; bases outside the gene matches: 3. The CDR3 consists of 15 residues. Germline V gene sequence: CDR1 LGHNA, CDR2 YNFKEQ. CDR3 sequence (DNA): TGTGCCAGCAGCCAAGCGAACAGGGGCCAAGAGACCCAGTACTTC. This codes for CASSQANRGQETQYF.

This clonotype was picked up a small number of times. The chain links TRBV6-2 or TRBV6-3 to TRBJ1-5; D call uncertain. CDR1 is MNHEY and CDR2 is SVGEGT in the germline V gene. With 2 bases removed from V and 0 bases from J, the gap between germline ends came to 8 bases. The CDR3 totals 15 residues. This chain's CDR3 is CASSYVGSSNQPQHF. Written as DNA, the CDR3 is TGTGCCAGCAGTTACGTGGGAAGTAGCAATCAGCCCCAGCATTTT.

The J gene is TRBJ2-1, the V gene TRBV4-1; TRBD2 matches 12 bases. There are 17 residues in the CDR3. V shed 4 bases, J shed 2 bases, and the junction held 6 bases outside the gene matches. Looked up from germline, CDR1 is MGHRA and CDR2 is YSYEKL. The CDR3 nucleotides read TGCGCCAGCAGCCCCCTGACTAGCGGGGGACCCTACAATGAGCAGTTCTTC. It is translated as CASSPLTSGGPYNEQFF.

This clonotype was seen many times. The chain carries TRBV5-1 and TRBJ2-1; D remains ambiguous. Germline V CDR1 and CDR2: SGHRS, YFSETQ. This CDR3 has 12 residues. V lost 0 bases and J lost 6, with 4 bases in between. CDR3 bases: TGCGCCAGCAGCTTGGACAGCAATGAGCAGTTCTTC. It translates to CASSLDSNEQFF.

This chain joins TRBV7-3 and TRBJ2-6; D remains unclear. CDR1 and CDR2 (germline): SGHTA, FQGTGA. V lost 1 base and J lost 2, with 18 bases in between. The CDR3 has 19 residues. The CDR3 loop is CASSLIPAGILAGANVLTF. In nucleotides, the CDR3 is TGTGCCAGCAGCTTAATTCCGGCAGGAATTTTGGCTGGGGCCAACGTCCTGACTTTC. Based on the CDR3 plus reference TRBV7-3 and TRBJ2-6, the full variable domain is GAGVSQTPSNKVTEKGKYVELRCDPISGHTALYWYRQSLGQGPEFLIYFQGTGAADDSGLPNDRFFAVRPEGSVSTLKIQRTERGDSAVYLCASSLIPAGILAGANVLTFGAGSRLTVL.

This clonotype was counted only a few times. This rearrangement joins TRBV10-3 to TRBJ2-3; a possible D gene is TRBD1 (5 bases). Trimming left V 2 bases short and J 2 bases short, with 11 bases between. In germline, CDR1 is ENHRY, CDR2 SYGVKD. This CDR3 is 15 amino acids long. The CDR3 region has the DNA TGTGCCATCAGTGAGATCAGGGCCGACACAGATACGCAGTATTTT. Encoded protein: CAISEIRADTDTQYF.

This clonotype occurred many times. V usage is TRBV29-1 and J usage is TRBJ2-3; D gene ambiguous. CDR1 and CDR2 (germline): SQVTM, ANQGSEA. The length of the CDR3 is 12 residues. The V end was cut by 7 bases, the J end by 3 bases, with 11 bases between. CDR3 residues: CSAAEYTDTQYF. The CDR3 DNA follows: TGCAGCGCCGCTGAATATACAGATACGCAGTATTTT.

The gene calls are TRBV11-1 and TRBJ1-4; 10 nucleotides match TRBD1. The CDR3 consists of 19 residues. Germline V gives CDR1 SGHAT, CDR2 FQDESV (reference sequence). J gave up 4 bases and V 5 bases, and 16 bases lay outside the gene matches. In DNA form, the CDR3 reads TGTGCCAGCAGCATGATTACCCGGACAGGGGGAATCCTTAATGAAAAACTGTTTTTT. It codes for CASSMITRTGGILNEKLFF.

In regard to this clonotype: Mismatch with germline at one junction end may stem from a read error. The CDR3 is CASSDPLRGTMF. DNA of the CDR3: TGTGCCAGCAGTGATCCTTTAAGGGGGACCATGTTC. The V gene is TRBV6-1, the J gene TRBJ2-1, with a possible D match to TRBD1 (6 bases). Germline V gene data show CDR1 as MNHNS and CDR2 as SASEGT. This CDR3 is 12 amino acids long.

The J gene is TRBJ1-2, the V gene TRBV30; TRBD1 might be the D (6 bases). Trimming removed 3 bases from V and 8 bases from J, with 16 bases in between. This CDR3 contains 13 residues. Germline CDR1 reads GTSNPN; CDR2 reads SVGIG (reference sequence). DNA of the CDR3: TGTGCCTGGAGCGCCACACAGGGTTGGGGCTACACCTTC. This sequence encodes CAWSATQGWGYTF.

Many counts were recorded for this clonotype. This chain joins TRBV28 and TRBJ2-2; 7 bases agree with TRBD2. CDR1 is MDHEN, CDR2 SYDVKM, per germline. Germline trimming cut 2 bases from V and 5 bases from J; bases unmatched to any gene: 8. The CDR3 spans 16 residues. The CDR3 reads CASSLRPGRDTGELFF. The DNA of the CDR3 is TGTGCCAGCAGTTTACGGCCGGGGAGGGATACCGGGGAGCTGTTTTTT.